The clone carrying this T cell receptor beta chain was detected a few times. What it binds is not known. 60 Vbeta and 13 Jbeta primers were used in PCR. TCRdb's table, derived via immunoSEQ multiplex PCR, lists solely in-frame clones and lacks some. The sample consists of around 90,000 clones, nearly 80% of them appearing once. The data belong to a study of cytomegalovirus exposure and HLA in healthy donors. Study information: Researchers found that approximately 80% of under 450 genotyped donors fell within the Caucasian-associated ancestry cluster.

Points from the study as a whole: TRBV6-2, TRBV6-3 and some other V segments were unresolvable in 87-base-pair reads. The study found most TCR sequences rare, yet found some public TCRs in many donors. A few CMV-associated chains were confirmed in vitro to be specific for CMV antigens.

Germline V lookup: CDR1 MNHNY, CDR2 SVGAGI (reference sequence). The CDR3 runs to 14 residues. Trimming stripped 1 base from V and 2 bases from J, with 9 bases between. The chain employs TRBV6-6 and TRBJ2-7, with D possibly matching TRBD2 (5 bases). The origin of this receptor is a woman in her 40s in good health and CMV-seronegative. The sequencing input was PBMCs. CDR3 DNA: TGTGCCAGCAGTTACTTTTCTAGCCCCTACGAGCAGTACTTC. Translation gives CASSYFSSPYEQYF.